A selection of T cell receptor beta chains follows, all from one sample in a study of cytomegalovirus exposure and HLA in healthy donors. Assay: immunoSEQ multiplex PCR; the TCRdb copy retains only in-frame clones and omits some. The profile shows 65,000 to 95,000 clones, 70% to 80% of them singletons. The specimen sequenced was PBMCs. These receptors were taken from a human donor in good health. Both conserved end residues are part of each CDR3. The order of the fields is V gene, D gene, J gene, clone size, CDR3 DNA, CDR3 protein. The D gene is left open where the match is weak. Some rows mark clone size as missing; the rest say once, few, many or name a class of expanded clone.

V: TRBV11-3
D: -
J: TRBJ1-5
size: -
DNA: TGTGCCAGCAGCTACAGGTGCAATCAGCCCCAGCATTTT
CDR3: CASSYRCNQPQHF

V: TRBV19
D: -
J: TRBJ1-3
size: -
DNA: TGTGCCAGTAGGTCGGAGGGAAACACCATATATTTT
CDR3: CASRSEGNTIYF

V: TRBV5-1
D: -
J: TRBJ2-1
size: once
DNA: TGCGCCAGCAGCTTGGAAGTTAGCGCCGATGAGCAGTTCTTC
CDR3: CASSLEVSADEQFF

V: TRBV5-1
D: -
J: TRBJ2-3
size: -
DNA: TGCGCCAGCAGCTTGGTGGCGGGGAGCACAGATACGCAGTATTTT
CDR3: CASSLVAGSTDTQYF

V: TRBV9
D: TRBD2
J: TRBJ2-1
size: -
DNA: TGTGCCAGCAGCGCGGAGGCGGGGGGCTCCTACAATGAGCAGTTCTTC
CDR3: CASSAEAGGSYNEQFF

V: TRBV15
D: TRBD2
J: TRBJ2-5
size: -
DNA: TGTGCCACCAGCAGAGATCGGCTAGCGGGGGGGCATGAGACCCAGTACTTC
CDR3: CATSRDRLAGGHETQYF

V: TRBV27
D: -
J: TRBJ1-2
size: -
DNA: TGTGCCAGCGGACCAGGGATCTATGGCTACACCTTC
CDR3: CASGPGIYGYTF

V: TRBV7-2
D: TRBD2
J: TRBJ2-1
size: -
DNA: TGTGCCAGCAGCTTCAGAACGACTAGCGGACTCTACAATGAGCAGTTCTTC
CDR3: CASSFRTTSGLYNEQFF

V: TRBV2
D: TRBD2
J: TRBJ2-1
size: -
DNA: TGTGCCAGCAGAGAGGGACTAGCGGGGGGGCTCAATGAGCAGTTCTTC
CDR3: CASREGLAGGLNEQFF

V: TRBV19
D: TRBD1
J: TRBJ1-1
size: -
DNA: TGTGCCAGTAGTGGTCTCAGGTCTGGGGACAGGGGATCGGAAGCTTTCTTT
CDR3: CASSGLRSGDRGSEAFF

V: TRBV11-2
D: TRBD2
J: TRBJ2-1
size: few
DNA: TGTGCCAGCAGCTTGGGACTAGCGGGGATTGATGAGCAGTTCTTC
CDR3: CASSLGLAGIDEQFF

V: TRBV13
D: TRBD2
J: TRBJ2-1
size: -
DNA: TGTGCCAGCAGCTCCTTGACTAGCGGGGCTCACAATGAGCAGTTCTTC
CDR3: CASSSLTSGAHNEQFF

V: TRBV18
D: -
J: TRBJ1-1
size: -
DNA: TGTGCCAGCTCACCAGGTACACAACCGAACACTGAAGCTTTCTTT
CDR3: CASSPGTQPNTEAFF